The table lists the clone carrying this TCR beta chain with many counts. The target antigen is unknown. This entry comes from a study of Graves' ophthalmopathy and Graves' hyperthyroidism. Notes on the study in general: Blood contained most expanded thyroid clonotypes exceeding 0.001 frequency.

Germline V gives CDR1 MNHNS, CDR2 SASEGT. CDR3 length equals 14 residues. The J segment lost 2 bases and the V segment lost 6 bases, leaving 7 bases of the junction unmatched. By definition, stable hyperthyroidism involved no ophthalmopathy within 18 months of follow-up. Scientists amplified the TCR beta CDR3 regions from RNA transcripts. RT-PCR with HTBI primers came first, then second-round multiplex PCR. TCRdb reprocessed the multiplex PCR reads via MiXCR and lists one record per CDR3 protein. The sample has about 620,000 distinct CDR3 sequences, 22% seen once. Sequencing was performed on peripheral blood. The gene calls are TRBV6-1 and TRBJ2-7; 7 positions agree with TRBD1. The clonotype originates from a woman under 30 with stable Graves' hyperthyroidism. Some clones in this sample may be carry-over from other donors' samples. CDR3 coding DNA: TGTGCCAGCAGCATCACAGGGGCGGCCTACGAGCAGTACTTC. It specifies CASSITGAAYEQYF.